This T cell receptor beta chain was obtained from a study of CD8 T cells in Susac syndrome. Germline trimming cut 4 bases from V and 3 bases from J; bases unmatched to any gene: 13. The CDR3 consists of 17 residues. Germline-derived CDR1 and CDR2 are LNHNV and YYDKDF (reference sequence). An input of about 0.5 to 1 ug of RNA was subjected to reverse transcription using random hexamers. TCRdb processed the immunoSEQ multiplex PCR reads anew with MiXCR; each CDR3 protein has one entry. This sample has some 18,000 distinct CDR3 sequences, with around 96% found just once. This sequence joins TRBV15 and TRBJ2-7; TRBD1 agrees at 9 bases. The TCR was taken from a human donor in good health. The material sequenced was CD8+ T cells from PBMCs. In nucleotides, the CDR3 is TGTGCCACCAGCATTGAGGTTCCGGGACAGGGCCACTACGAGCAGTACGTC. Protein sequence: CATSIEVPGQGHYEQYV.